This T cell receptor delta chain stems from a study of gamma-delta T cells after stem cell transplantation (dated by TCRdb to 2015 to 2016). On this clone itself: Its antigen has not been determined. The likely explanation is a read error, given a far larger clone one base away. Other DNA sequences in the sample encode the same CDR3.

In the germline V gene, CDR1 corresponds to TSWWSYY and CDR2 to QGS. CDR3 length: 14 amino acids, cysteine to phenylalanine. Solely the CDR3 DNA is kept, with 42 bases framed from the first base. V loses 6 bases of germline sequence and J loses 10 bases, and the interval between the two ends is 21 bases. The library was made by RT-PCR. The instrument was an Illumina MiSeq. Clones were re-identified by TCRdb from the public reads with CATT, and rows with the same DNA were merged. For this sample the table gives about 1,700 delta-chain clones, of which approximately 15% were detected only once. The biggest ten clones account for about 15% of the sample.

Sequenced input: gamma-delta T cells. The receptor comes from a human donor. It is not recorded whose cells these are; they may come from a transplant donor. The chain was built from TRDV1 and TRDJ1; no D segment can be confidently identified. The CDR3: CALGHQAPPSLLIF. In nucleotides, the sequence is TGTGCTCTTGGACACCAGGCCCCACCCTCCTTACTCATCTTT.